This TCR beta chain originates from a study of tumor and adjacent non-tumor tissue in lung cancer. Study summary: There were some 12 adenocarcinoma, 2 squamous cell carcinoma and 1 small cell lung cancer cases. On average, productive TCRbeta reads reached a few million per sample.

The CDR3 extends over 14 amino acids. Germline CDR1 SQVTM, CDR2 ANQGSEA. A remark on this clonotype: The antigen remains unidentified. A junction boundary mismatches the germline segment, possibly from a read error.

Study-wide results and limits: Compared with tumor, normal lung showed significantly lower TCR diversity.

Three rounds of nested PCR, following a modified ARM-PCR protocol, produced the TCRbeta library. TCRdb reanalysed the multiplex PCR reads using MiXCR and keeps one entry per CDR3 protein. The table lists more than 55,000 distinct CDR3 sequences, roughly 57% of them singletons. This sample's RNA came from whole unsorted tissue. Distant lung tissue was collected more than 3 cm away from the tumor edge. Donors were chemotherapy-naive, newly diagnosed lung cancer surgical patients in China, August–late 2014. The chain couples TRBV29-1 to TRBJ2-3; the D gene is possibly TRBD1 (5 bases). The sample consisted of distant non-tumor lung tissue. The origin of this receptor is a man between 65 and 85 years old with non-small cell lung cancer. The CDR3 bases are TGCAACGTTGAATGTCAGGGAATCACAGATACGCAGTATTTT. Translation: CNVECQGITDTQYF.